The clone carrying this TCR beta chain has only one observation. Its specificity is not known. This record comes from a study of blood T cells in healthy people across ages. Broader study findings: The fall in TCR beta diversity per million T cells was roughly linear with age.

Alongside a J-beta primer mix, a sample-barcoded 5' primer served in a second PCR lasting roughly 6 to 11 cycles. The template-switch adaptor was a 5' adaptor with 12 random nucleotides. It tagged each cDNA molecule. TCRdb recomputed calls from the 5' RACE reads with MiXCR, one row per CDR3 protein. The sample contains 750,000 to 950,000 distinct CDR3 sequences, approximately 53% of which appear only once. Each donor had around 10 milliliters of peripheral blood drawn. Per individual sample, total RNA of at least 5 micrograms was extracted. V was trimmed by 4 bases and J by 0 bases, leaving 10 bases between them. Germline V lookup: CDR1 MNHEY, CDR2 SVGAGI. The CDR3 sequence is 14 residues long.

The chain has TRBV6-5 and TRBJ2-7; D is unclear. The sequence derives from a man at least 80 years old in good health. Sequenced material: blood. The CDR3: CASSSLTSSYEQYF. The CDR3 nucleotides read TGTGCCAGCAGTTCCCTGACAAGCTCCTACGAGCAGTACTTC.